This entry concerns a single T cell receptor (beta chain). The record originates from a study of cytomegalovirus exposure and HLA in healthy donors. Donors were drawn from the 120-subject validation cohort, separate from the approximately 670-subject first cohort. The method was immunoSEQ multiplex PCR; TCRdb's version includes in-frame clones alone and lacks a portion of them. The data show some 68,000 clones, with roughly 96% seen just once and 2% to 2.5% held by the top ten. The CDR3 has 14 residues. The V segment lost 8 bases and the J segment 1 base; nucleotides outside the gene matches: 3. The germline V gene has CDR1 LNHNV and CDR2 YYDKDF (reference sequence).

Sequenced sample: PBMCs. The genes are TRBV15 and TRBJ2-3; the match to TRBD2 covers 10 bases. The receptor's source is a man in his late teens or twenties in good health and CMV-seronegative. CDR3 in DNA: TGTGCCACCTACCTAGCGGGAGGCACAGATACGCAGTATTTT. Translation gives CATYLAGGTDTQYF.